Reported below is one TCR beta chain. The antigen is unknown. The study separated CD4+ cells into CD45RA+ naive and CD45RA-negative memory subsets. This entry is derived from a study of shared clonotypes between healthy human individuals. The J segment lost 5 bases and the V segment lost 0 bases, leaving 10 bases of the junction unmatched. The V gene's germline CDR1 is MNHNY and CDR2 SVGAGI (reference sequence). The CDR3 totals 16 residues. Profiling relied on immunoSEQ multiplex PCR, and the TCRdb table lists in-frame clones only, not all of them. Here the sample spans around 330,000 clones, over 65% being singletons. Study outcomes and limitations: Clonotype sharing across several donors was observed for around 5% of naive CD4 clonotypes. Lower generation probabilities were found for non-shared clonotypes than for those shared by all four donors. Memory subsets had estimated richness that was generally smaller than that of naive subsets.

The chain employs TRBV6-6 and TRBJ2-7, with TRBD1 matching 7 bases. Sequenced material: memory CD4+ T cells sorted from blood. Documented subset: CD45RA-negative fraction. This TCR derives from a man aged 25 to 45 in good health. The CDR3: CASSYSKEGAVDEQYF. The CDR3, as DNA: TGTGCCAGCAGTTACTCGAAAGAGGGGGCTGTGGACGAGCAGTACTTC.